Listed below are T cell receptor beta chains from one sample, sequenced in a study of blood T cell repertoires in COVID-19. Only in-frame clones appear in the TCRdb table, and some are missing; sequencing was by immunoSEQ multiplex PCR. The table records 250,000 to 350,000 clones, about 91% of them present only once. Sequences were obtained from peripheral blood. These receptor sequences come from a woman aged 60-75 years with acute or convalescent COVID-19. The CDR3 runs from the conserved cysteine through the conserved F or W. A D gene is named only where the DNA matches it firmly. A row's size may be missing; if present it is once, few, many or a size class.

>.|TRBD2|TRBV7-7|TRBJ2-2
TGTGCCAGCAGCGCGACCGGGGGGGCAAGCACCGGGGAGCTGTTTTTT
CASSATGGASTGELFF
>.|.|TRBV6-6|TRBJ2-7
TGTGCCAGCCAAGACAGCAGGGACGAGCAGTACTTC
CASQDSRDEQYF
>once|.|TRBV5-4|TRBJ2-6
TGTGCCAGCAGCTTGGGTGGGAGTTCTGGGGCCAACGTCCTGACTTTC
CASSLGGSSGANVLTF
>once|TRBD1|TRBV14|TRBJ1-1
TGTGCCAGCAGCCCGTTGGGACAGATCTTATTGAACACTGAAGCTTTCTTT
CASSPLGQILLNTEAFF
>.|.|TRBV19|TRBJ1-5
TGTGCCAGTAGTATAGGTGGTGGCAGCAATCAGCCCCAGCATTTT
CASSIGGGSNQPQHF
>.|.|TRBV7-3|TRBJ2-2
TGTGCCAGCAGCTTAACGTTAAACACCGGGGAGCTGTTTTTT
CASSLTLNTGELFF
>.|TRBD1|TRBV25-1|TRBJ2-2
TGTGCCAGCAGTGCGCCGCTCGGGACAGGGGTTACCGGGGAGCTGTTTTTT
CASSAPLGTGVTGELFF
>.|TRBD1|TRBV7-2|TRBJ2-1
TGTGCCACCGCAGACAGGGGGAATGAGCAGTTCTTC
CATADRGNEQFF
>.|.|TRBV30|TRBJ2-3
TGTGCCTCCGCCGAGCCTAGCGGCACAGATACGCAGTATTTT
CASAEPSGTDTQYF
>.|TRBD1|TRBV11-3|TRBJ1-6
TGTGCCAGCAGCTTAGCAGGCAGGGGGCAGGTATGGTCCTATAATTCACCCCTCCACTTT
CASSLAGRGQVWSYNSPLHF
>once|TRBD1|TRBV20-1|TRBJ1-5
TGCAGTGCTAGTGACAGGGATTGGAATCAGCCCCAGCATTTT
CSASDRDWNQPQHF
>.|.|TRBV27|TRBJ1-5
TGTGCCAGCAGGGGGGCGTATAGCAATCAGCCCCAGCATTTT
CASRGAYSNQPQHF
>.|.|TRBV9|TRBJ2-7
TGTGCCAGCAGCGCCACAGTGCTTTCCTACGAGCAGTACTTC
CASSATVLSYEQYF
>.|.|TRBV28|TRBJ1-3
TGTGCCAGCGGAGACAGTTTCTCTGGAAACACCATATATTTT
CASGDSFSGNTIYF
>.|.|TRBV12-3/TRBV12-4|TRBJ1-2
TGTGCCAGCAGTTTCGGGACAACAGGGGGCTACACCTTC
CASSFGTTGGYTF
>.|.|TRBV9|TRBJ1-4
TGTGCCAGCAGCGTAGGTCCAGGGTATGAAAAACTGTTTTTT
CASSVGPGYEKLFF
>few|.|TRBV5-1|TRBJ2-7
TGCGCCAGCAGCCCCCTTTACTCGTTGGAGGGGTTCTCCTACGAGCAGTACTTC
CASSPLYSLEGFSYEQYF
>once|.|TRBV6-2/TRBV6-3|TRBJ2-1
TGTGCCAGCAGTCTCAGGGCGAGTGAGCAGTTCTTC
CASSLRASEQFF
>few|TRBD1|TRBV5-1|TRBJ1-3
TGCGCCAGCAGCACAGGGGGCTACGAAAACACCATATATTTT
CASSTGGYENTIYF
>few|TRBD2|TRBV5-1|TRBJ2-4
TGCGCCAGCAGCTTGGTAGTCGGGGGGGCCCAAAACATTCAGTACTTC
CASSLVVGGAQNIQYF
>.|TRBD2|TRBV7-3|TRBJ2-2
TGTGCCAGCAGCTCTCGGGGACTAGCGGGAGCTGCGAACACCGGGGAGCTGTTTTTT
CASSSRGLAGAANTGELFF
>.|TRBD2|TRBV2|TRBJ2-7
TGTGCCAGCAGTGGCATTGTCCTAGCGGGAGGGCCAATTAACTACGAGCAGTACTTC
CASSGIVLAGGPINYEQYF
>.|TRBD2|TRBV7-9|TRBJ2-3
TGTGCCAGCAGCCCGGGACTAGCGGGGCAAAAAGGAGCCACAGATACGCAGTATTTT
CASSPGLAGQKGATDTQYF
>.|.|TRBV12-3/TRBV12-4|TRBJ2-5
TGTGCCAGCGGCCGAACACAGGGAAAGACCCAGTACTTC
CASGRTQGKTQYF
>.|.|TRBV18|TRBJ1-5
TGTGCCAGCTCGTCTGGCCGCAGGGGTGACAATCAGCCCCAGCATTTT
CASSSGRRGDNQPQHF
>.|TRBD2|TRBV9|TRBJ2-7
TGTGCCAGCAGCGTAGGGCCGGCAGGGAGGGGCTACGAGCAGTACTTC
CASSVGPAGRGYEQYF
>.|.|TRBV5-1|TRBJ1-2
TGCGCCAGCAGCTTGTCCGGGACACCGAACTATGGCTACACCTTC
CASSLSGTPNYGYTF
>.|.|TRBV7-2|TRBJ1-2
TGTGCCAGCAGCCCATACTATGGCTACACCTTC
CASSPYYGYTF
>.|.|TRBV28|TRBJ2-7
TGTGCCAGCAACCGCGAGGGGGAAAGGTACGAGCAGTACTTC
CASNREGERYEQYF